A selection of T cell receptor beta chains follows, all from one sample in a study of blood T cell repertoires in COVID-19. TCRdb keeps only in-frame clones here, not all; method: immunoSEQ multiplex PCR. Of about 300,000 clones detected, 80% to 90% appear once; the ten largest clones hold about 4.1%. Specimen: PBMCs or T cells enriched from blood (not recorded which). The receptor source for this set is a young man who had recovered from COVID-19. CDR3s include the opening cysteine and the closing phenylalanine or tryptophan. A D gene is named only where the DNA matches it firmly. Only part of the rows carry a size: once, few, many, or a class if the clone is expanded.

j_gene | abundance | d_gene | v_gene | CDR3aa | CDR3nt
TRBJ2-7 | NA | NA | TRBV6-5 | CASSKRDGRNYEQYF | TGTGCCAGCAGTAAGCGAGACGGAAGAAACTACGAGCAGTACTTC
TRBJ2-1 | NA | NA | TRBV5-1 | CASSLEILSSYNEQFF | TGCGCCAGCAGCTTGGAGATCCTAAGCTCCTACAATGAGCAGTTCTTC
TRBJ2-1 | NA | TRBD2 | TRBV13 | CASSLPSSGGWNEQFF | TGTGCCAGCAGCCTCCCGTCTAGCGGGGGTTGGAATGAGCAGTTCTTC
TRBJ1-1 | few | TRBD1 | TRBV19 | CASSTTGRDTEAFF | TGTGCCAGTAGTACGACAGGGAGAGACACTGAAGCTTTCTTT
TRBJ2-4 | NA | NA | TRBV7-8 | CASSLTRAKNIQYF | TGTGCCAGCAGCTTAACTAGAGCCAAAAACATTCAGTACTTC
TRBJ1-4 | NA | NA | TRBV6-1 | CASRPAGDPNEKLFF | TGTGCCAGCAGACCCGCGGGGGATCCTAATGAAAAACTGTTTTTT
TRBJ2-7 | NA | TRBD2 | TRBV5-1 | CASSLGTSRAYEQYF | TGCGCCAGCAGCTTGGGGACTAGCAGGGCTTACGAGCAGTACTTC
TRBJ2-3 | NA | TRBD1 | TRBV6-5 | CASSLGGTGGDTQYF | TGTGCCAGCAGTCTCGGTGGGACAGGGGGAGATACGCAGTATTTT
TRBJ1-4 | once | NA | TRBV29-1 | CSVESREKLFF | TGCAGCGTTGAGTCCAGGGAAAAACTGTTTTTT
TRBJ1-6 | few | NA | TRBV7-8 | CASSLADRPLHF | TGTGCCAGCAGCTTAGCAGATAGACCCCTCCACTTT
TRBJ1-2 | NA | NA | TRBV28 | CASSLFQGGDGYTF | TGTGCCAGCAGTTTATTTCAGGGCGGGGATGGCTACACCTTC
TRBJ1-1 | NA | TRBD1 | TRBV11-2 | CASSSQQGASNTEAFF | TGTGCCAGCAGCTCCCAACAGGGGGCATCGAACACTGAAGCTTTCTTT
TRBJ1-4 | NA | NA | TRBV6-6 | CASGQTNEKLFF | TGTGCCAGCGGCCAGACTAATGAAAAACTGTTTTTT
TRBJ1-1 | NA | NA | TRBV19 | CASSIQRVWNTEAFF | TGTGCCAGTAGTATACAGCGGGTTTGGAACACTGAAGCTTTCTTT
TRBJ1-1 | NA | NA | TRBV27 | CASSFLAGPAFF | NA
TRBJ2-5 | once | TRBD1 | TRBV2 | CASSLLMAGGFQETQYF | TGTGCCAGCAGTTTACTCATGGCAGGGGGATTCCAAGAGACCCAGTACTTC
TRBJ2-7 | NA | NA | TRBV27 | CASSLYDRSYEQYF | TGTGCCAGCAGCCTATACGACAGGTCCTACGAGCAGTACTTC
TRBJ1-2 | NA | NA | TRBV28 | CASSDTGSGYTF | TGTGCCAGCAGTGACACTGGAAGTGGCTACACCTTC
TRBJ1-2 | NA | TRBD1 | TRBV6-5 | CASNPPQDREGYTF | TGTGCCAGCAATCCCCCTCAGGACAGGGAAGGCTACACCTTC
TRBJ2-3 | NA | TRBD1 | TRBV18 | CASSPPLRGPGTDTQYF | TGTGCCAGCTCACCACCTCTCAGGGGGCCGGGCACAGATACGCAGTATTTT
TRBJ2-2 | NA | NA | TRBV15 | CATSRDIFPTGELFF | TGTGCCACCAGCAGAGATATCTTTCCTACCGGGGAGCTGTTTTTT
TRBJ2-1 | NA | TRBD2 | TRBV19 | CASSDPGLAGGKFF | TGTGCCAGTAGTGACCCGGGACTAGCGGGAGGGAAGTTCTTC
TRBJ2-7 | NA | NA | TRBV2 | CASSDQDWNSYEQYF | TGTGCCAGCAGTGACCAGGACTGGAACTCCTACGAGCAGTACTTC
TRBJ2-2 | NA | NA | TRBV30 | CAWSVPGETGELFF | TGTGCCTGGAGTGTTCCAGGGGAAACCGGGGAGCTGTTTTTT
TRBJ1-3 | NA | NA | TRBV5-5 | CASSLPGDVSGNTIYF | TGTGCCAGCAGCTTGCCAGGGGACGTCTCTGGAAACACCATATATTTT
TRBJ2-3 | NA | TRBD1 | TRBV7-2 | CASSLVTGVTDTQYF | TGTGCCAGCAGCTTAGTAACAGGGGTCACAGATACGCAGTATTTT
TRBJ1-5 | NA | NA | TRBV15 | CATRIAGYSNQPQHF | TGTGCCACCCGCATCGCAGGATATAGCAATCAGCCCCAGCATTTT
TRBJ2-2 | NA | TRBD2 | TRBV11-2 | CASSLSGLAVGELFF | TGTGCCAGCAGCTTGTCGGGACTAGCGGTCGGGGAGCTGTTTTTT
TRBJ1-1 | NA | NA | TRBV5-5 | CASSSSGTNAEAFF | TGTGCCAGCAGCTCCAGTGGGACAAACGCTGAAGCTTTCTTT
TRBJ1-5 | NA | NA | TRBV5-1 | CASSLSPGQPQHF | TGCGCCAGCAGCTTGTCTCCCGGTCAGCCCCAGCATTTT
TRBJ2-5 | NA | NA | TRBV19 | CASSRGGGQETQYF | TGTGCCAGTAGTAGGGGAGGGGGCCAAGAGACCCAGTACTTC
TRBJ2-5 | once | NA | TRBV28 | CASIGGGAGKETQYF | TGTGCCAGCATCGGGGGTGGTGCAGGGAAAGAGACCCAGTACTTC
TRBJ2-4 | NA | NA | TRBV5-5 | CASSPAMTPIKNIQYF | TGTGCCAGCAGCCCGGCGATGACACCCATCAAAAACATTCAGTACTTC